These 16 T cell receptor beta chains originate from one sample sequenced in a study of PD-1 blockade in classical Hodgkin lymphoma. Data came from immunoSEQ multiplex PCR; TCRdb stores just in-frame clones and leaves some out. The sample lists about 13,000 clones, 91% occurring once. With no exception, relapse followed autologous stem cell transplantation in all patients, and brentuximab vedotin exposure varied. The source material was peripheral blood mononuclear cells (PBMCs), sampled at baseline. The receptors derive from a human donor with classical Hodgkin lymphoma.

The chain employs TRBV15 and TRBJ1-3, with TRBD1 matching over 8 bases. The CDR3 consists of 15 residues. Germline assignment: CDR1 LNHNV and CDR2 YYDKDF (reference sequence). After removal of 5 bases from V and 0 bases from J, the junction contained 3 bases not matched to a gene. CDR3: CATSDRGRSGNTIYF. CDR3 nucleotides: TGTGCCACCAGCGACAGGGGTCGCTCTGGAAACACCATATATTTT.

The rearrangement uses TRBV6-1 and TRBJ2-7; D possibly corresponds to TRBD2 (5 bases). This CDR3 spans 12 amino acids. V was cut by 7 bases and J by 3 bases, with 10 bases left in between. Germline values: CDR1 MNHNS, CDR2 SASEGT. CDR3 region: CASMEDLYEQYF. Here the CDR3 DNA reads TGTGCCAGCATGGAGGACCTCTACGAGCAGTACTTC.

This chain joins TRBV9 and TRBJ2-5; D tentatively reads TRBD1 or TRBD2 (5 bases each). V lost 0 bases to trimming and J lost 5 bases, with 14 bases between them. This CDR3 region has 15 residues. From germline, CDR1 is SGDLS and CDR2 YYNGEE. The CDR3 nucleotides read TGTGCCAGCAGCGTAGAAGGCCGGGGCACGGAGACCCAGTACTTC. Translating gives CASSVEGRGTETQYF.

CDR3 bases: TGCGCCAGCAGCCAAGAGGGTAGCGGGGGAGATCTGTTCTACAATGAGCAGTTCTTC. Encoded protein: CASSQEGSGGDLFYNEQFF. V is TRBV4-1 and J is TRBJ2-1; 9 nucleotides line up with TRBD2. The CDR3 covers 19 residues. V trimming: 0 bases; J trimming: 3 bases; junction bases outside the gene matches: 12. CDR1 is MGHRA and CDR2 is YSYEKL in the germline V gene.

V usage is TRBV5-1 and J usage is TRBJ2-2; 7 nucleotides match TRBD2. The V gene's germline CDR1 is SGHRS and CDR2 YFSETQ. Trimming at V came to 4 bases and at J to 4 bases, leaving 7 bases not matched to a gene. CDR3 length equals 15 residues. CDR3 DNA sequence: TGCGCCAGCAGCCTTGCTAGCGGTCCCACCGGGGAGCTGTTTTTT. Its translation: CASSLASGPTGELFF.

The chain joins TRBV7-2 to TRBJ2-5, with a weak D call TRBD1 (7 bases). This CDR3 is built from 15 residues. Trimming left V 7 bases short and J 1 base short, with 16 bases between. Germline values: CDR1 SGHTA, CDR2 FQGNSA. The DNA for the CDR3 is TGTGCCAGCACCGCATACAGGGGACTCCAAGAGACCCAGTACTTC. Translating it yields CASTAYRGLQETQYF. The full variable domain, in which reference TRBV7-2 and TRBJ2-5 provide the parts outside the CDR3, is GAGVSQSPSNKVTEKGKDVELRCDPISGHTALYWYRQSLGQGLEFLIYFQGNSAPDKSGLPSDRFSAERTGGSVSTLTIQRTQQEDSAVYLCASTAYRGLQETQYFGPGTRLLVL.

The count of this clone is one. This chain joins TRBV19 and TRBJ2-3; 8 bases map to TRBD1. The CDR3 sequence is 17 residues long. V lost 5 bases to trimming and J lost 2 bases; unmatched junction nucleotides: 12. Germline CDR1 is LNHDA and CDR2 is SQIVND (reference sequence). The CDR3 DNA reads TGTGCCAGTAGTTCACCCCTTGGGGGACAGGACACAGATACGCAGTATTTT. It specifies CASSSPLGGQDTDTQYF.

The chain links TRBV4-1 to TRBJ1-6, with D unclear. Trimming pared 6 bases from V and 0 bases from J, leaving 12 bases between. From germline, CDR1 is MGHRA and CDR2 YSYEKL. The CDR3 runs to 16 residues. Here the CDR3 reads CASRFALSSYNSPLHF. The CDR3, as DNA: TGCGCCAGCAGATTCGCACTGAGCTCCTATAATTCACCCCTCCACTTT.

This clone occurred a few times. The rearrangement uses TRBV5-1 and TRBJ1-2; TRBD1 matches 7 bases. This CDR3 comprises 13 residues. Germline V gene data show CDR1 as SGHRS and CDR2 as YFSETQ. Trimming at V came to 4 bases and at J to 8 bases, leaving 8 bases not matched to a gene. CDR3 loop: CASSVDREGGYTF. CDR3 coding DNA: TGCGCCAGCAGCGTCGACAGGGAGGGGGGCTACACCTTC.

The CDR3: CASSYLLGGGELFF. In DNA form, the CDR3 reads TGTGCCAGCAGCTATTTGCTAGGGGGCGGGGAGCTGTTTTTT. The chain recombines TRBV5-5 with TRBJ2-2; maybe TRBD1 (6 bases). Between the trimmed V and J ends, which lost 3 bases and 7 bases, there was a span of 13 bases. This CDR3 has 14 amino acids. Germline V lookup: CDR1 SGHKS, CDR2 YYEKEE (reference sequence).

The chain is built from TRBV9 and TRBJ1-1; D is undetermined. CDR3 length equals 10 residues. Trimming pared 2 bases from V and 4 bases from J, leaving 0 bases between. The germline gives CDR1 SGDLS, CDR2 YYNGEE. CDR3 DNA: TGTGCCAGCAGCGTCACTGAAGCTTTCTTT. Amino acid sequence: CASSVTEAFF.

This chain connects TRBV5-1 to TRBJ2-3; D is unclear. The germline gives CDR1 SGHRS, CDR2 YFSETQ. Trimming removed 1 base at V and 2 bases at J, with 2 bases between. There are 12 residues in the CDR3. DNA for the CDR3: TGCGCCAGCAGCTTGATCACAGATACGCAGTATTTT. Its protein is CASSLITDTQYF.

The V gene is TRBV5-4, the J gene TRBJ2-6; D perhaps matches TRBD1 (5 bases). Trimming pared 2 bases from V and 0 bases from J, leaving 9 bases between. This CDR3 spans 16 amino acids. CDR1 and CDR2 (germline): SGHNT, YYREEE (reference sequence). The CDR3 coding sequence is TGTGCCAGCAGCTTAGCAGGGCTCTCTGGGGCCAACGTCCTGACTTTC. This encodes CASSLAGLSGANVLTF.

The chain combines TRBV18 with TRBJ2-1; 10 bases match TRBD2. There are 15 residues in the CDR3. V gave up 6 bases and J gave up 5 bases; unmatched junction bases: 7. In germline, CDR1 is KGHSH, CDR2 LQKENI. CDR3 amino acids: CASSLAGGRDNEQFF. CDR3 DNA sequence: TGTGCCAGCTCCTTAGCGGGGGGCCGGGACAATGAGCAGTTCTTC.

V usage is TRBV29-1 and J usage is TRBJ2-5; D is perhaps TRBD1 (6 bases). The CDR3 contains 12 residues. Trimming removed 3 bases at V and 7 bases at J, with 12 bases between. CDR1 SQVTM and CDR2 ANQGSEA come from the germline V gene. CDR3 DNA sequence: TGCAGCGTTGAGTTGTTACAGGGGACCCAGTACTTC. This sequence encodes CSVELLQGTQYF.

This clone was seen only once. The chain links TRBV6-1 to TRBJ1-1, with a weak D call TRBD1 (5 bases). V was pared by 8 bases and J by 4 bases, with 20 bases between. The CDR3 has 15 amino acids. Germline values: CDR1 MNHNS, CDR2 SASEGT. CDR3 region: CASSNPGGGSTEAFF. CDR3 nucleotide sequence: TGTGCCAGCTCCAACCCGGGGGGTGGGAGCACTGAAGCTTTCTTT.